This TCR beta chain was sequenced in a study of a mutant IDH1 vaccine in newly diagnosed glioma. Study information: Initiation of the vaccine course occurred 4-6 weeks after radiotherapy alone, or alongside temozolomide cycles. Week 35 was safety follow-up visit V12; week 47 was end-of-study visit V13.

Time point specified: week 35, safety follow-up. Every vaccination contained 300 ug of the mutant IDH1 20-mer peptide and was paired with topical imiquimod. At weeks 1, 3, 5, 7, 11, 15, 19 and 23, patients received a vaccination, eight in all. This CDR3 is 11 amino acids long. Trimming cost V 3 bases and J 4 bases, with 3 bases left between them. Germline CDR1 is MGHRA and CDR2 is YSYEKL. Turning to this clone: The antigen remains undetermined.

The assay was immunoSEQ multiplex PCR, and TCRdb's table has in-frame clones only and misses some. Found here are roughly 26,000 clones, 83% of them singletons; the top ten hold about a third. The clonotype originates from a man in his thirties or forties with glioma. This sample comprised PBMCs, obtained from a glioma patient whose treatment included an IDH1 peptide vaccine. This rearrangement joins TRBV4-1 to TRBJ1-1; D not certain. This CDR3 reads CASSHTTEAFF. In DNA form, the CDR3 reads TGCGCCAGCAGCCATACCACTGAAGCTTTCTTT.